The clone carrying this T cell receptor beta chain showed up just once. Measured with immunoSEQ multiplex PCR; TCRdb has only the in-frame clones, and not every one. Of fewer than 140,000 clones in the sample, roughly 90% were seen once. These data come from a study of cytomegalovirus exposure and HLA in healthy donors. The V gene lost 3 bases and the J gene lost 0 bases, with 8 bases spanning the gap. The germline V gene has CDR1 LNHDA and CDR2 SQIVND (reference sequence). CDR3 length equals 15 residues. This chain uses TRBV19 with TRBJ2-2; D unclear. The sequenced sample consisted of PBMCs. The receptor comes from a woman under 30 in good health and CMV-seropositive. The CDR3 reads CASSIATSNTGELFF. The CDR3 DNA follows: TGTGCCAGTAGTATTGCGACATCGAACACCGGGGAGCTGTTTTTT. The full variable domain, rest sourced from reference TRBV19 and TRBJ2-2, is DGGITQSPKYLFRKEGQNVTLSCEQNLNHDAMYWYRQDPGQGLRLIYYSQIVNDFQKGDIAEGYSVSREKKESFPLTVTSAQKNPTAFYLCASSIATSNTGELFFGEGSRLTVL.